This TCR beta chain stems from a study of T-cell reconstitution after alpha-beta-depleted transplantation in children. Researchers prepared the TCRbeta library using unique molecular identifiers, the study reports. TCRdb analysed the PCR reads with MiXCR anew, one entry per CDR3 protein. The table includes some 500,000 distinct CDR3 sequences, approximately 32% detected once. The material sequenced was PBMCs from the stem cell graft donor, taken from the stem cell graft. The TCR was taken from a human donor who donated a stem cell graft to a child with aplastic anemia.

The DNA for the CDR3 is TGTGCCAGCAGCTACCCCCGCGACAGGGGGTACTCCCAAGAGACCCAGTACTTC. It yields the protein CASSYPRDRGYSQETQYF. The chain combines TRBV11-2 with TRBJ2-5; 9 bases are a match to TRBD1. CDR1 and CDR2 (germline): SGHAT, FQNNGV. J gave up 1 base and V 4 bases, and 13 bases lay outside the gene matches. The CDR3 runs 18 residues. The full variable domain, completed using reference TRBV11-2 and TRBJ2-5, is EAGVAQSPRYKIIEKRQSVAFWCNPISGHATLYWYQQILGQGPKLLIQFQNNGVVDDSQLPKDRFSAERLKGVDSTLKIQPAKLEDSAVYLCASSYPRDRGYSQETQYFGPGTRLLVL.